The entry below describes one T cell receptor beta chain. Clones were read by immunoSEQ multiplex PCR, and TCRdb kept only the in-frame ones, dropping some. This table has 65,000 to 85,000 clones, around nine tenths appearing once. CDR1 is KGHDR, CDR2 SFDVKD, per germline. CDR3 length equals 13 residues. V was cut by 5 bases and J by 2 bases, with 8 bases left in between. The source of the sample is a study of blood T cell repertoires in COVID-19. Study summary: Whether acute or convalescent, the COVID-19 samples came from the United States, Italy and Spain.

The chain carries TRBV24-1 and TRBJ2-5; weak D call: TRBD1 (6 bases). The clonotype comes from a human donor in a cohort sampled during active COVID-19. The sequenced sample consisted of peripheral blood. This CDR3 reads CATSGTEQETQYF. As DNA, the CDR3 is TGTGCCACCAGTGGGACAGAGCAAGAGACCCAGTACTTC.